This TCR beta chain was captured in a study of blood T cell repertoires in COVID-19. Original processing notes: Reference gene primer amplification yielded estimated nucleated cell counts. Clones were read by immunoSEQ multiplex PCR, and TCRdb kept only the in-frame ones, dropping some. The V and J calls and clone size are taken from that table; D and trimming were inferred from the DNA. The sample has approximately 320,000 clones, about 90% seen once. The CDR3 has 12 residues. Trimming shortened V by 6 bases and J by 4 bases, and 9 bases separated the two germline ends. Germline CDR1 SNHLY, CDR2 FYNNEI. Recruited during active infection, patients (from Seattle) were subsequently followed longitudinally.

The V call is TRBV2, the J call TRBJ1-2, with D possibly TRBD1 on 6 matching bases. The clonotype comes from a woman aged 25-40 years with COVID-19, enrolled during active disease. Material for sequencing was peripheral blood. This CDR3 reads CASRGDIYGYTF. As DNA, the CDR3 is TGTGCCAGCAGAGGGGACATCTATGGCTACACCTTC.